Shown below are 4 T cell receptor beta chains from a single sample sequenced in a study of T cell responses to AZD1222 COVID-19 vaccine. Here immunoSEQ multiplex PCR was the method, and the copy in TCRdb shows in-frame clones only, minus some. The profile shows about 130,000 clones, 88% of them singletons. The source material was peripheral blood, sampled on day 0 of AZD1222 vaccination. The receptors were gathered from an adult in good health.

This chain connects TRBV5-1 to TRBJ1-5, with a weak D call TRBD1 (6 bases). Germline V gene lookup returns CDR1 SGHRS and CDR2 YFSETQ. The CDR3 spans 14 residues. The ends were cut back, 2 bases at V and 6 bases at J, with 12 bases in the middle. CDR3 sequence reads: CASSFSQGSQPQHF. In DNA, the CDR3 is TGCGCCAGCAGCTTTAGTCAGGGGAGTCAGCCCCAGCATTTT. Based on the CDR3 plus reference TRBV5-1 and TRBJ1-5, the full variable domain is KAGVTQTPRYLIKTRGQQVTLSCSPISGHRSVSWYQQTPGQGLQFLFEYFSETQRNKGNFPGRFSGRQFSNSRSEMNVSTLELGDSALYLCASSFSQGSQPQHFGDGTRLSIL.

V and J are TRBV4-1 and TRBJ1-5, with D hard to call. Trimming removed 1 base from V and 2 bases from J, with 12 bases in between. Germline CDR1 reads MGHRA; CDR2 reads YSYEKL. The CDR3 contains 16 residues. The CDR3 sequence is CASSQVPGSGNQPQHF. The CDR3 DNA reads TGCGCCAGCAGCCAAGTACCGGGGTCGGGCAATCAGCCCCAGCATTTT.

The V call is TRBV10-3, the J call TRBJ1-2; TRBD1 matches at 7 bases. V trimming: 4 bases; J trimming: 5 bases; junction bases outside the gene matches: 10. From germline, CDR1 is ENHRY and CDR2 SYGVKD. The CDR3 is 15 residues long. In nucleotides, the CDR3 is TGTGCCATCAGTGGGGGGACAGACCGTGTGTATGGCTACACCTTC. It is translated as CAISGGTDRVYGYTF.

This chain joins TRBV14 and TRBJ2-3; the match to TRBD1 covers 8 bases. V lost 4 bases, J lost 5 bases, and 8 bases stayed unmatched. The CDR3 loop spans 15 amino acids. Germline loops: CDR1 SGHDN, CDR2 FVKESK. In DNA form, the CDR3 reads TGTGCCAGCAGCCCAGTCAGGGGGCGGAGAGATACGCAGTATTTT. This codes for CASSPVRGRRDTQYF. The whole variable domain, filled in from reference TRBV14 and TRBJ2-3, reads EAGVTQFPSHSVIEKGQTVTLRCDPISGHDNLYWYRRVMGKEIKFLLHFVKESKQDESGMPNNRFLAERTGGTYSTLKVQPAELEDSGVYFCASSPVRGRRDTQYFGPGTRLTVL.